These 6 T cell receptor beta chains were all obtained from the same sample, sequenced in a study of identical twins. TCRdb reprocessed the 5' RACE reads with MiXCR, giving one entry per CDR3 protein. This sample has around 250,000 distinct CDR3 sequences; approximately 8.3% occur once, and the top ten carry around 3%. This sample also belongs to another study, concerning yellow fever vaccine responses in identical twins.

Sequences were obtained from CD8+ T cells sorted from blood. Receptors were obtained from a woman under 30 in good health.

This clonotype was recorded at least ten times. V usage is TRBV6-4 and J usage is TRBJ2-1; 7 positions match TRBD1. In germline, CDR1 is MRHNA, CDR2 SNTAGT. CDR3 length: 13 residues. The V segment lost 2 bases and the J segment 8 bases; nucleotides outside the gene matches: 3. CDR3 protein: CASSDRGQDEQFF. In DNA, the CDR3 is TGTGCCAGCAGTGACAGGGGGCAGGATGAGCAGTTCTTC.

This clonotype was detected a few times. The chain is built from TRBV5-1 and TRBJ2-2; 9 nucleotides align to TRBD1. J gave up 5 bases and V 4 bases, and 9 bases lay outside the gene matches. This CDR3 is 16 amino acids long. Looked up from germline, CDR1 is SGHRS and CDR2 is YFSETQ. This CDR3 reads CASSQIQGASTGELFF. As DNA, the CDR3 is TGCGCCAGCAGCCAAATACAGGGGGCGTCTACCGGGGAGCTGTTTTTT.

The chain joins TRBV30 to TRBJ2-1; maybe TRBD1 (5 bases). Germline loops: CDR1 GTSNPN, CDR2 SVGIG (reference sequence). The CDR3 loop spans 13 amino acids. Between the trimmed V and J ends, which lost 1 base and 9 bases, there was a span of 13 bases. For the CDR3, the DNA is TGTGCCTGGAGTGCGTTTGGGGCTAGTGAGCAGTTCTTC. It encodes CAWSAFGASEQFF. Filled out from reference TRBV30 and TRBJ2-1, the complete variable domain reads SQTIHQWPATLVQPVGSPLSLECTVEGTSNPNLYWYRQAAGRGLQLLFYSVGIGQISSEVPQNLSASRPQDRQFILSSKKLLLSDSGFYLCAWSAFGASEQFFGPGTRLTVL.

This clonotype was recorded a few times. The chain employs TRBV12-3 or TRBV12-4 and TRBJ2-1; D ambiguous. Trimming pared 1 base from V and 0 bases from J, leaving 13 bases between. CDR3 length: 17 residues. CDR3 nucleotides: TGTGCCAGCAGTTTAGTTCTTTCGGAAATCTCCTACAATGAGCAGTTCTTC. This gives the protein CASSLVLSEISYNEQFF.

This clonotype occurred a few times. V gene TRBV7-2 combines with J gene TRBJ2-7; D possibly corresponds to TRBD2 (6 bases). CDR1 is SGHTA, CDR2 FQGNSA, per germline. This CDR3 contains 16 residues. Trimming removed 5 bases from V and 0 bases from J, with 17 bases in between. The CDR3 DNA is TGTGCCAGCAGCCCAGTTGGCGGGGAGAGCTCCTACGAGCAGTACTTC. Its protein product is CASSPVGGESSYEQYF.

This clonotype was detected a few times. The chain joins TRBV11-2 to TRBJ2-5; the D call may be TRBD1 or TRBD2 (6 bases each). The ends were cut back, 7 bases at V and 5 bases at J, with 14 bases in the middle. The CDR3 extends over 13 amino acids. Germline CDR1 and CDR2: SGHAT and FQNNGV. The CDR3 DNA follows: TGTGCCAGCAAATCGGGGGCCCCGGAGACCCAGTACTTC. Its protein is CASKSGAPETQYF.